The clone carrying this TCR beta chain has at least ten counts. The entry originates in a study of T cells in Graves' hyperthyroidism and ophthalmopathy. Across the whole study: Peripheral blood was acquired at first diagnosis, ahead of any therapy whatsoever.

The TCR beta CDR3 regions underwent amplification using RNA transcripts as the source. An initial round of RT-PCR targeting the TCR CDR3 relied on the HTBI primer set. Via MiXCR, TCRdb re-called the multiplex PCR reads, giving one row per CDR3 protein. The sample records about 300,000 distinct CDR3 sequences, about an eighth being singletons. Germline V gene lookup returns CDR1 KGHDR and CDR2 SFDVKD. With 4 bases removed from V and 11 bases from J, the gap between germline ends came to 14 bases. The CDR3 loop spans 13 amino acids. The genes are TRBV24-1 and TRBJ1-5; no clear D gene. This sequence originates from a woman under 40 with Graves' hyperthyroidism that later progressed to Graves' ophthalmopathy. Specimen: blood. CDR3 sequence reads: CATSDPAVRAQHF. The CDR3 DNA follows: TGTGCCACCAGTGACCCAGCCGTTAGGGCCCAGCATTTT.